This is a list of T cell receptor beta chains from one sample in a study of T cells in Graves' hyperthyroidism and ophthalmopathy. Via MiXCR, TCRdb re-called the multiplex PCR reads, giving one row per CDR3 protein. The sample lists around 700,000 distinct CDR3 sequences; 30% to 40% were seen once. The sample was blood. These receptors all stem from a woman between 35 and 50 years old with Graves' hyperthyroidism. Both conserved end residues are part of each CDR3. Each record gives: CDR3 length, V gene, clone size, D gene, J gene, CDR3 DNA, CDR3 protein. A D gene is named only where the DNA matches it firmly. Size tells how often a clone was seen (once, few, many) or the class of an expanded clone, and some rows leave it out.

CDR3 length: 10; V gene: TRBV20-1; clone size: -; D gene: -; J gene: TRBJ2-7; CDR3 DNA: TGCAGCCCTTGGGACTACGAGCAGTACTTC; CDR3 protein: CSPWDYEQYF
CDR3 length: 14; V gene: TRBV13; clone size: few; D gene: -; J gene: TRBJ1-1; CDR3 DNA: TGTGCCAGCAGCGCCAGAGATATGAACACTGAAGCTTTCTTT; CDR3 protein: CASSARDMNTEAFF
CDR3 length: 12; V gene: TRBV29-1; clone size: many; D gene: -; J gene: TRBJ1-5; CDR3 DNA: TGCAGCGCCTCGACAGGTTATCAGCCCCAGCATTTT; CDR3 protein: CSASTGYQPQHF
CDR3 length: 13; V gene: TRBV20-1; clone size: -; D gene: TRBD1; J gene: TRBJ2-7; CDR3 DNA: TGCAGTGCGCCCCGTACAGGGGTCGTCGAGCAGTACTTC; CDR3 protein: CSAPRTGVVEQYF
CDR3 length: 13; V gene: TRBV29-1; clone size: few; D gene: TRBD2; J gene: TRBJ2-1; CDR3 DNA: TGCAGCGTTCAAGCGGGGGGAGCGGGTGAGCAGTTCTTC; CDR3 protein: CSVQAGGAGEQFF
CDR3 length: 14; V gene: TRBV6-6; clone size: -; D gene: TRBD1; J gene: TRBJ1-1; CDR3 DNA: TGTGCCAGCAGAAGTTACCCAGGGGGGACTGAAGCTTTCTTT; CDR3 protein: CASRSYPGGTEAFF
CDR3 length: 15; V gene: TRBV4-1; clone size: many; D gene: -; J gene: TRBJ1-2; CDR3 DNA: TGCGCCAGCAGCCAAGAGTCGGAGAGTCACTATGGCTACACCTTC; CDR3 protein: CASSQESESHYGYTF
CDR3 length: 14; V gene: TRBV20-1; clone size: -; D gene: -; J gene: TRBJ1-1; CDR3 DNA: TGCAGTGCTAGTCCCCCAAACCGAGACACTGAAGCTTTCTTT; CDR3 protein: CSASPPNRDTEAFF
CDR3 length: 14; V gene: TRBV11-3; clone size: few; D gene: -; J gene: TRBJ1-2; CDR3 DNA: TGTGCCAGCAGCCCCGGGACGGACAACTATGGCTACACCTTC; CDR3 protein: CASSPGTDNYGYTF
CDR3 length: 12; V gene: TRBV5-1; clone size: many; D gene: -; J gene: TRBJ1-2; CDR3 DNA: TGCGCCAGCAGCCCCGGGAAGTATGGCTACACCTTC; CDR3 protein: CASSPGKYGYTF
CDR3 length: 16; V gene: TRBV5-5; clone size: few; D gene: TRBD1; J gene: TRBJ1-4; CDR3 DNA: TGTGCCAGCAGCTTACCAACAGGGGCAACTAATGAAAAACTGTTTTTT; CDR3 protein: CASSLPTGATNEKLFF
CDR3 length: 13; V gene: TRBV19; clone size: -; D gene: -; J gene: TRBJ2-5; CDR3 DNA: TGTGCCAGTAGTATGGTGGCGGAAGAGACCCAGTACTTC; CDR3 protein: CASSMVAEETQYF
CDR3 length: 13; V gene: TRBV3-1; clone size: few; D gene: -; J gene: TRBJ1-1; CDR3 DNA: TGTGCCAGCAGTCAAGAGGTAGGCACTGAAGCTTTCTTT; CDR3 protein: CASSQEVGTEAFF
CDR3 length: 14; V gene: TRBV10-3; clone size: -; D gene: -; J gene: TRBJ2-7; CDR3 DNA: TGTGCCAGTAGTATAGGGGTTAGCTCCTACGAGCAGTACTTC; CDR3 protein: CASSIGVSSYEQYF
CDR3 length: 12; V gene: TRBV12-3/TRBV12-4; clone size: many; D gene: -; J gene: TRBJ1-1; CDR3 DNA: TGTGCCAGCAGTCCCTCTAAAACTGAAGCTTTCTTT; CDR3 protein: CASSPSKTEAFF
CDR3 length: 13; V gene: TRBV19; clone size: many; D gene: -; J gene: TRBJ1-1; CDR3 DNA: TGTGCCAGTACAGCAAGGGACGGCGATGAAGCTTTCTTT; CDR3 protein: CASTARDGDEAFF
CDR3 length: 13; V gene: TRBV10-3; clone size: few; D gene: -; J gene: TRBJ2-5; CDR3 DNA: TGTGCCAGCATCGGGCACAACCAAGAGACCCAGTACTTC; CDR3 protein: CASIGHNQETQYF
CDR3 length: 14; V gene: TRBV2; clone size: many; D gene: TRBD1; J gene: TRBJ1-1; CDR3 DNA: TGTGCCAGCAGTGCTGACAGGGGGGGCGGTGAAGCTTTCTTT; CDR3 protein: CASSADRGGGEAFF
CDR3 length: 18; V gene: TRBV20-1; clone size: -; D gene: TRBD2; J gene: TRBJ2-5; CDR3 DNA: TGCAGTGCTAGGGAACCGGGACTAGCGGGGAGGCCGGGAGAGACCCAGTACTTC; CDR3 protein: CSAREPGLAGRPGETQYF
CDR3 length: 16; V gene: TRBV29-1; clone size: many; D gene: -; J gene: TRBJ1-2; CDR3 DNA: TGCAGCGTTGAAGTAGGTCAAGACAGTCTCAACTATGGCTACACCTTC; CDR3 protein: CSVEVGQDSLNYGYTF